This TCR beta chain was identified in a study of regulatory T cells in long-lasting Graves disease (dated by TCRdb to about 2021). Looking at the study overall: Newly diagnosed Graves' disease patients had taken antithyroid drugs for less than 3 months. This study used TCR sequencing and RNA sequencing of peripheral blood to compare persistent Graves' disease patients against newly diagnosed Graves' disease patients. TCR sequencing covered some 13 persistent and about 20 newly diagnosed Graves' disease patients, 33 samples in total. The study took place in China and was registered as a clinical trial.

The germline V gene supplies CDR1 ENHRY and CDR2 SYGVKD. The CDR3 runs 14 amino acids, cysteine and phenylalanine included. Only the CDR3 DNA stays, 42 bases, in frame from base 1. For this chain, trimming is 5 bases at the V end and 4 bases at the J end, and the number of junction bases without a gene match is 4. The library was built by means of multiplex PCR. Sequencing took place on an Illumina HiSeq 4000. TCR beta libraries were built with iRepertoire HTBI primers and Arm-PCR amplification of CDR3 regions. PCR products were gel purified before sequencing. The paper's processing steps were these. Gene usage analysis of CDR3 amino acid clonotypes relied on the roughly 64 TRBV and about 15 TRBJ segments identified across samples. COPE and FqMerger were used to merge filtered high-quality paired reads into contigs. BLAST was used to align contigs to IMGT TRBV, TRBD and TRBJ reference genes, and CDR3 was defined according to IMGT. Clonotypes above 0.1% frequency were classified as highly expanded clones. Shannon entropy served as the measure of repertoire diversity, while the Gini coefficient captured V-J evenness. A clonotype was considered public if more than one individual shared it. Clones were called with MiXCR by TCRdb after fastp trimmed the public reads at Q25, and only in-frame beta chains were retained. Rows matching on CDR3 protein sequence are summarized as one entry with the most common DNA and genes. The V and J calls here are based on TCRdb, not the publication. The sample has approximately 400,000 distinct CDR3 sequences on record, 14% to 15% of them singletons. The ten largest clones take up approximately 15% of the sample.

Broad study findings and their caveats: Peripheral blood alone was examined, since thyroid tissue, which constituted the primary lesion, could not be accessed. Persistent patients shared more public clonotypes among themselves (more than 2,500) than newly diagnosed patients did (nearly 1,000). Lower TCR Shannon entropy and fewer highly expanded clones were observed in persistent Graves' disease patients than in newly diagnosed patients, which suggested clonal expansion. Preferential use of TRBV28, TRBJ1-2 and TRBJ2-5 was observed in persistent disease, whereas TRBV20-1 and TRBJ2-1 were favored in newly diagnosed disease. The small sample size was acknowledged by the authors as a limitation that may reduce accuracy. Sequencing and analysis were limited to the TCR beta chain.

Interpreted using the paper, the time point label stands for: newly diagnosed GD, antithyroid drugs for less than 3 months. For both TCR sequencing and RNA sequencing, RNA was extracted from PBMCs using TRIzol. The diagnosis of Graves' disease was made according to American Thyroid Association guidelines. Patients for the study were recruited at an endocrinology department in Xi'an, China. Each patient gave approximately 8.8 milliliters of peripheral blood, collected in an EDTA anticoagulant tube. Ficoll Paque Plus density gradient separation was used to isolate PBMCs, and no further T cell sorting was done. RNA quality was checked with an Agilent 2100 Bioanalyzer and agarose gel, and concentration with a NanoDrop 2000. Ten or more counts support this clonotype. The antigen it binds to is not known. Base qualities are not at hand, and no much larger clone is one base apart. These data were also reused for a study on T cells in Graves' hyperthyroidism and ophthalmopathy. Taken from the second paper: A patient counted as having stable Graves' hyperthyroidism if no progression to ophthalmopathy occurred over 18 months of follow-up. Hyperthyroidism patients were newly diagnosed, had a disease duration of under 2 months, and were aged 18 to 65 years. The study excluded patients with uncontrolled infections, other autoimmune diseases, pregnancy or lactation. Diagnoses were based on clinical symptoms, serum thyroxine and TRAb, thyroid ultrasound and orbital computed tomography. The TCR CDR3 was subjected to a first round of RT-PCR using the HTBI primer set and the Qiagen OneStep RT-PCR kit. Most expanded thyroid clonotypes (frequency above 0.001) were also detected in blood, suggesting blood repertoires may reflect thyroid immune responses. A model built on a 13 V-J signature distinguished ophthalmopathy from stable hyperthyroidism, reaching 85% to 90% sensitivity and 81.08% specificity in cross-validation and 80%/75% in testing. During validation, the model predicted progression to ophthalmopathy a median of around 6 months ahead of onset, with more than 55% sensitivity and 72.22% specificity. To identify TCR V-J signatures that set the groups apart, the researchers used a discovery cohort of 100 patients, made up of 40 to 45 with Graves' ophthalmopathy and around 58 with stable Graves' hyperthyroidism. Prospective prediction of ophthalmopathy was tested in an independent validation cohort of 18 to 20 hyperthyroidism patients and around 16 patients who later progressed to ophthalmopathy. The 100 discovery patients were randomly split 7:3 into training and test sets. The study also compared thyroid tissue and blood T-cell repertoires from 5 to 7 Graves' hyperthyroidism patients. Following sampling, methimazole starting at 30 mg daily was given to hyperthyroidism patients, and high-dose intravenous methylprednisolone was given to ophthalmopathy patients. Libraries were constructed in a second round of multiplex PCR, after which size selection and purification were carried out. The libraries were sequenced on an Illumina HiSeq2000 using paired-end 100 bp reads. Raw data were processed with SOAPnuke, discarding reads with adapters, uncalled bases, mean Phred below 15, or no exact constant-primer or identifier match. High-quality paired reads were merged using COPE v1.2.5, and each unique nucleotide sequence was defined as a clonotype. MiTCR v1.1 was used to align the clonotypes against IMGT TRBV, TRBD and TRBJ reference segments. Analysis was restricted to V-J combinations with a frequency above 0.0001, which covered approximately 99% of repertoires. The TCS score was defined as the ratio of F50 (clonal expansion) to E x V (chaos), calculated using BLOSUM62-based TCRdist between CDR3 peptides within each V-J. Welch's t-statistics and random forest reduced 500 to 650 V-J features to 13, which were used in a naive Bayes classifier (R e1071). No statistical method was used to set the sample size in advance, and investigators knew the group allocation. The paper describes TCR Vbeta CDR3 sequencing of 120 to 150 peripheral blood samples, made up of about 40 ophthalmopathy patients, approximately 76 hyperthyroidism patients and around 17 progressor patients.

The material was peripheral blood mononuclear cells (PBMCs), obtained at new diagnosis, from a patient treated with antithyroid drugs. In this chain, TRBV10-3 is recombined with TRBJ1-1, and 10 bases in between align with TRBD1. The sequence derives from a woman in her thirties with Graves disease. Donor details come from another sample of the same person, matched by shared clones. In nucleotide form, the sequence is TGTGCCATCAGTTCCGGGACAGGGGTCACTGAAGCTTTCTTT. Translation gives CAISSGTGVTEAFF.